The rows below give T cell receptor beta chains drawn from one sample of a study of blood T cells in healthy people across ages. MiXCR was run by TCRdb on the 5' RACE reads, yielding one entry per CDR3 protein. The sample shows hundreds of thousands of distinct CDR3 sequences, roughly 44% of them seen only once. The sample was blood. The source is a man aged 55 to 69 in good health. CDR3s include the opening cysteine and the closing phenylalanine or tryptophan. A D gene is named only where the DNA matches it firmly. Clone size is stated in some rows and not others, as once, few, many or a class when expanded.

NA	TRBV11-2	TRBJ2-7	NA	CASSLDMGPYEQYF	TGTGCCAGCAGCTTAGATATGGGACCCTACGAGCAGTACTTC
NA	TRBV3-1	TRBJ1-1	NA	CAGSQGEAPKAFF	TGTGCCGGCAGCCAAGGTGAGGCTCCTAAAGCTTTCTTT
TRBD2	TRBV5-1	TRBJ2-3	NA	CASKIRTSGVSDTQYF	TGCGCCAGCAAGATCCGGACTAGCGGGGTTTCAGATACGCAGTATTTT
NA	TRBV27	TRBJ2-7	NA	CASTVTQKGEQYF	TGTGCCAGCACCGTGACCCAAAAGGGCGAGCAGTACTTC
NA	TRBV10-3	TRBJ2-3	NA	CAISSTGANTQYF	TGTGCCATCAGTTCCACCGGGGCGAATACGCAGTATTTT
TRBD2	TRBV12-3/TRBV12-4	TRBJ2-1	NA	CASSSGTSGGGGFSNEQFF	TGTGCCAGCAGTTCGGGGACTAGCGGGGGGGGCGGGTTTTCCAATGAGCAGTTCTTC
NA	TRBV6-1	TRBJ1-2	few	CASSEVAGMEGYTF	TGTGCCAGCAGTGAAGTCGCTGGAATGGAAGGCTACACCTTC
TRBD1	TRBV20-1	TRBJ2-1	few	CSAATGGEKEQFF	TGCAGTGCCGCGACAGGGGGCGAGAAAGAGCAGTTCTTC
NA	TRBV12-3/TRBV12-4	TRBJ2-7	few	CASRTGKLDTQYF	TGTGCCAGCAGAACGGGGAAACTGGATACCCAGTACTTC
TRBD1	TRBV27	TRBJ2-7	NA	CASSPRQGIAYEQYF	TGTGCCAGCAGTCCCCGACAGGGTATCGCCTACGAGCAGTACTTC
NA	TRBV4-3	TRBJ2-4	few	CASSQEAKNIQYF	TGCGCCAGCAGCCAAGAGGCCAAAAACATTCAGTACTTC
TRBD1	TRBV13	TRBJ2-7	few	CASSLRQGGGIDEQYF	TGTGCCAGCAGCCTCCGACAGGGTGGGGGTATCGACGAGCAGTACTTC
TRBD1	TRBV9	TRBJ2-2	NA	CASSSRSQGAGGELFF	TGTGCCAGCAGCTCTAGGTCCCAGGGGGCAGGCGGGGAGCTGTTTTTT
NA	TRBV4-3	TRBJ1-2	NA	CANSQGGGYTF	TGCGCCAACAGCCAAGGAGGCGGCTACACCTTC